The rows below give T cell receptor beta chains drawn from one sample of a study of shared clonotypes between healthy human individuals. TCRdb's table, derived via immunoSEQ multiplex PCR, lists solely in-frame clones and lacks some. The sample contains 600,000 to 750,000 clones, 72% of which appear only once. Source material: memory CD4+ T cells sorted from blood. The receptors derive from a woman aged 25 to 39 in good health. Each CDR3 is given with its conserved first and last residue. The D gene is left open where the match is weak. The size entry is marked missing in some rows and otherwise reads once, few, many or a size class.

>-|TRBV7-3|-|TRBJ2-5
TGTGCCAGCAGCTCCGGGACACCCCAAGAGACCCAGTACTTC
CASSSGTPQETQYF
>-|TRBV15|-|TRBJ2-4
TGTGCCACCAGCAGAGAGGCCAAAAACATTCAGTACTTC
CATSREAKNIQYF
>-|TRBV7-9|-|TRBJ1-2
TGTGCCAGCAGCTTAGCCACAGGAGGCTACACCTTC
CASSLATGGYTF
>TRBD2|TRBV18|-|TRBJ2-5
TGTGCCAGCTCACCAATGGGGGGACTAGAAGAGACCCAGTACTTC
CASSPMGGLEETQYF
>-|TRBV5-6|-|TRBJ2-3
TGTGCCAGCAGCTTGGTCGCCAGCACAGATACGCAGTATTTT
CASSLVASTDTQYF
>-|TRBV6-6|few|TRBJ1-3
TGTGCCAGCAGTTCGGTAGGGGTTTCTGGAAACACCATATATTTT
CASSSVGVSGNTIYF
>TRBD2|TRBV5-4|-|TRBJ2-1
TGTGCCAGCAGCACTCGACGCTCTAGCGGCTCCTACAATGAGCAGTTCTTC
CASSTRRSSGSYNEQFF
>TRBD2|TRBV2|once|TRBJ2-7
TGTGCCAGTACAGGGACTAGCGGTCCCTACGAGCAGTACTTC
CASTGTSGPYEQYF
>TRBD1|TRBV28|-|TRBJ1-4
TGTGCCAGCAGCTCCCAGGGGGGGGCGCAAGAAAAACTGTTTTTT
CASSSQGGAQEKLFF
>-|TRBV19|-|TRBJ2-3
TGTGCCAGTAGCTCTGCGGGGGCTAGCACAGATACGCAGTATTTT
CASSSAGASTDTQYF
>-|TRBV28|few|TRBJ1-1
TGTGCCAGCAGGACTATTCGGGTACAGGGGAACACTGAAGCTTTCTTT
CASRTIRVQGNTEAFF
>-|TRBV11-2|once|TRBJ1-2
TGTGCCAGCAGCTCCCTAGGACAGCGGAGCTATGGCTACACCTTC
CASSSLGQRSYGYTF
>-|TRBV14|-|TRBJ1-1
TGTGCCAGCAGCCAAGTTTCGGGCAGGGGAGCTGAAGCTTTCTTT
CASSQVSGRGAEAFF
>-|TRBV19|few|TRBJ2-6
TGTGCCAGTAGTATAGGGCCAGCTAAGTCTGGGGCCAACGTCCTGACTTTC
CASSIGPAKSGANVLTF
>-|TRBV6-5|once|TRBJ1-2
TGTGCCAGCAGACCAGAGGCGGGGTTCCCCTATGGCTACACCTTC
CASRPEAGFPYGYTF
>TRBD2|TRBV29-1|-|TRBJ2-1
TGCAGCGTTCCCGGGACTAGCGTCTACAATGAGCAGTTCTTC
CSVPGTSVYNEQFF
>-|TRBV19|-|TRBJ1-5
TGTGCCAGTAGTGGCGGTGACAGCAACAATCAGCCCCAGCATTTT
CASSGGDSNNQPQHF
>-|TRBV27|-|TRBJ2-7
TGTGCCAGCAGTTTATCGTCCGGGAGTTCTTACGAGCAGTACTTC
CASSLSSGSSYEQYF
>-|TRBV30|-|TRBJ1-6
TGTGCCTGGGCGCAAGGGGGAGCCTCACCCCTCCACTTT
CAWAQGGASPLHF
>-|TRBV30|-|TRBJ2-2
TGTGCCTGGCAGGCGACGGGGACCGGGGAGCTGTTTTTT
CAWQATGTGELFF
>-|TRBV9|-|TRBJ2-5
TGTGCCAGCAGCCCCCGGGGTTACCAAGAGACCCAGTACTTC
CASSPRGYQETQYF
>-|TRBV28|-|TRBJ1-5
TGTGCCAGCAGCAACCCCGGGAGTCATCAGCCCCAGCATTTT
CASSNPGSHQPQHF
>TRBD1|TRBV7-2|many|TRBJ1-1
TGTGCCAGCAGCAGACAGGGAGATACTGAAGCTTTCTTT
CASSRQGDTEAFF
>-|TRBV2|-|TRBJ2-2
TGTGCCAGCAAAGGACAGCCAACTAACACCGGGGAGCTGTTTTTT
CASKGQPTNTGELFF
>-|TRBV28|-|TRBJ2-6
TGTGCCAGCAATCATGGGGGTTCTGGGGCCAACGTCCTGACTTTC
CASNHGGSGANVLTF
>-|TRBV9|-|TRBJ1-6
TGTGCCAGCAGCGTATTGGGTACACCCCTCCACTTT
CASSVLGTPLHF
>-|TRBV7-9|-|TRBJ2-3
TGTGCCAGCAGCCCTTGGACGGGCCAAGATACGCAGTATTTT
CASSPWTGQDTQYF
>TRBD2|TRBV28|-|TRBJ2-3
TGTGCCAGCAGTCCCCCCGCGAGCGGGAGTGGGGAAGATACGCAGTATTTT
CASSPPASGSGEDTQYF
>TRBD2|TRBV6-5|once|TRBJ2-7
TGTGCCAGCAGTTACTCGGGACTACTCTACGAGCAGTACTTC
CASSYSGLLYEQYF
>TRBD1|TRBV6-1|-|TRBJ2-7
TGTGCCAGCAGAGCCGGGACAGGGTACTACGAGCAGTACTTC
CASRAGTGYYEQYF
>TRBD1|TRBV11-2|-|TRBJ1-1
TGTGCCATCGGACAGGGGACCAACACTGAAGCTTTCTTT
CAIGQGTNTEAFF
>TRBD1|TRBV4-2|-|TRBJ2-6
TGTGCCAGCAGCCAATTCAACAGGGGTGGTTCCGGGGCCAACGTCCTGACTTTC
CASSQFNRGGSGANVLTF
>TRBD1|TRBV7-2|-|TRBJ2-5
TGTGCCAGCAGCCCTATTCCGCGGACAGGGACGGGAGAGACCCAGTACTTC
CASSPIPRTGTGETQYF
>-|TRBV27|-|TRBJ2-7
TGTGCCTCAGCAGTTAGCAGACCAAACGAGCAGTACTTC
CASAVSRPNEQYF
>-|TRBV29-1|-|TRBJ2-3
TGCAGCGTCGCCCCGGGGACCTCCACAGATACGCAGTATTTT
CSVAPGTSTDTQYF
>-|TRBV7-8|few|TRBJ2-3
TGTGCCAGCAGCTTGGGAGGTCTGACTAGCACAGATACGCAGTATTTT
CASSLGGLTSTDTQYF
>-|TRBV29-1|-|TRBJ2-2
TGCAGCGTGTTGTGGAGCGCCAACACCGGGGAGCTGTTTTTT
CSVLWSANTGELFF
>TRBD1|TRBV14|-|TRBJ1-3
TGTGCCAGCAGCCAAGGGGACAGGCACTCTGGAAACACCATATATTTT
CASSQGDRHSGNTIYF
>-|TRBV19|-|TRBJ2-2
TGTGCCAGTAGTATGTCCGGGGGTGGCGGGGAGCTGTTTTTT
CASSMSGGGGELFF
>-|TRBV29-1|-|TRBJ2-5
TGCAGCGTTGCAGGAAGCGAGACCCAGTACTTC
CSVAGSETQYF
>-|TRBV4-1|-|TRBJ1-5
TGCGCCAGCAGCTATAACCTGGGTGAAGCTAGCAAACCCCAGCATTTT
CASSYNLGEASKPQHF
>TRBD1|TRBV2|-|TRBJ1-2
TGTGCCAGCAGATCACCCCTCGGACAGGGCTCGCGTGGCTACACCTTC
CASRSPLGQGSRGYTF
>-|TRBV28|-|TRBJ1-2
TGTGCCAGCAGTTTTGGGGAGGTCCCCTATGGCTACACCTTC
CASSFGEVPYGYTF
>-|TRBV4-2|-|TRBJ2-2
TGTGCCAGCAGCCAAGATCCTATTAGGGTAGTCCCCACCGGGGAGCTGTTTTTT
CASSQDPIRVVPTGELFF
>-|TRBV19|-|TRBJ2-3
TGTGCCAGTAGTATTAACGGGGGCACAGATACGCAGTATTTT
CASSINGGTDTQYF
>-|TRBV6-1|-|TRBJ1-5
TGTGCCAGCAGTTTAGAGGGAGGCAGCAATCAGCCCCAGCATTTT
CASSLEGGSNQPQHF
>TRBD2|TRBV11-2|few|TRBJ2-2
TGTGCCAGCAGCCTATTAGCGGGAGGCAACACCGGGGAGCTGTTTTTT
CASSLLAGGNTGELFF
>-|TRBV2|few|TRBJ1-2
TGTGCCAGCAGTGAAGTAGGTTGGTCTGCCGTCTTC
CASSEVGWSAVF
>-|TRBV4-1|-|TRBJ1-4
TGCGCCAGCAAGAGGGCGGGGAGTTCAAATGAAAAACTGTTTTTT
CASKRAGSSNEKLFF
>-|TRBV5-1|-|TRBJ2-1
TGCGCCAGCAGCCGCGGAAACTCCTACAATGAGCAGTTCTTC
CASSRGNSYNEQFF
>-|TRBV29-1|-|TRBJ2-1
TGCAGCGTGCCACGGGAGACGGGAGATCACAATGAGCAGTTCTTC
CSVPRETGDHNEQFF
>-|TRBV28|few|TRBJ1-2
TGTGCCAGCAGTTGGGGTGGGAACTATGGCTACACCTTC
CASSWGGNYGYTF
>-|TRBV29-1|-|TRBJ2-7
TGCAGCGTTAAATCCCGACAGGGAGGTGGGCAGTACTTC
CSVKSRQGGGQYF